This T cell receptor beta chain was sequenced during a study of OX40 agonist ivuxolimab in advanced cancers. Background on the study: The patients received agonistic anti-OX40 (CD134) antibody ivuxolimab. At 82.7% male, the cohort had a mean age of approximately 60 years, ranging from about 20 to 80. General study points: Expanded clones belonging to CD8+ T cells outnumbered, on average, those of CD4+.

CDR1 and CDR2 from the germline V gene are SQVTM and ANQGSEA. With 4 bases clipped from V and 3 bases from J, the junction kept 11 bases outside the gene matches. CDR3 length: 16 residues. Remarks on this clone: Its antigen is undetermined.

The assay was immunoSEQ multiplex PCR, and TCRdb's table has in-frame clones only and misses some. This sample has tens of thousands of clones; around 85% occur once, and the top ten carry roughly a quarter. The starting material was CD4+ or CD8+ T cells sorted from blood, obtained in a trial of the OX40 agonist ivuxolimab. The source of this sequence is an adult with an advanced solid tumor such as melanoma, head and neck, liver or kidney cancer. The chain employs TRBV29-1 and TRBJ2-1; 8 bases line up with TRBD1. The CDR3 spells CSVGGGQGPYYNEQFF. CDR3 nucleotides: TGCAGCGTTGGTGGTGGACAGGGCCCCTACTACAATGAGCAGTTCTTC.